This T cell receptor beta chain was captured in a study of blood T cell repertoires in COVID-19. Study-level background: The study drew acute and convalescent COVID-19 samples from the United States, Italy and Spain. Nucleic acid was either cDNA or gDNA, and it came from T cells, B-cell-depleted T cells, or PBMCs.

V gave up 1 base and J gave up 15 bases, with 10 bases separating them. The CDR3 contains 12 residues. Looked up from germline, CDR1 is LNHDA and CDR2 is SQIVND (reference sequence). As originally analysed: Reference gene primers were amplified, and this amplification served to estimate nucleated cell counts. TCRdb keeps only in-frame clones here, not all; method: immunoSEQ multiplex PCR. D and trimming were read from the DNA, whereas the V and J calls and clone size are those reported in that table. The top ten clones hold roughly 0.8% of a sample with 250,000 or so clones, roughly 88% of them seen once.

The chain carries TRBV19 and TRBJ1-6, with D unclear. The specimen was peripheral blood. This TCR derives from a woman aged 25 to 39 with acute or convalescent COVID-19. For the CDR3, the DNA is TGTGCCAGTAGTATAGCCGGAGTCGGCCTCCACTTT. It codes for CASSIAGVGLHF.